This T cell receptor beta chain was observed in a study of shared clonotypes between healthy human individuals. Study outcomes and limitations: Sharing of clonotypes among donors was expected to vary with sequencing depth.

Germline V gene data show CDR1 as SGHAT and CDR2 as FQNNGV. The CDR3 is made up of 15 amino acids. The V end was cut by 5 bases, the J end by 4 bases, with 14 bases between. Replicate PCRs were loaded with around 280 ng DNA from unsorted PBMC, about 30,000 T cell genomes. Data came from immunoSEQ multiplex PCR; TCRdb stores just in-frame clones and leaves some out. The sample contains over 400,000 clones, roughly 80% of which appear only once. Note on this clone: Its antigen remains unknown.

The sequence was collected from a woman in her 40s in good health. Some clones in this sample may be carry-over from other donors' samples. The chain links TRBV11-2 to TRBJ2-2; D unclear. Sequencing input: PBMCs. For the CDR3, the DNA is TGTGCCAGCAGCGTTACCAGGTCGGGCACCGGGGAGCTGTTTTTT. This gives the protein CASSVTRSGTGELFF.